This T cell receptor (beta chain) was recorded in a study of blood T cell repertoires in COVID-19. At the level of the study: The United States, Italy and Spain were the sources of the acute and convalescent COVID-19 samples. Sample material is recorded as cDNA or gDNA derived from T cells, B-cell-depleted T cells, or PBMCs.

The CDR3 covers 18 residues. The junction had 9 bases not matched to a gene; V was cut back by 5 bases and J by 4 bases. Germline V CDR1 and CDR2: SEHNR, FQNEAQ (reference sequence). The table lists this clone with a count of one. Under the authors' procedure: Reference gene primer amplification in the assay estimated nucleated cell counts. Produced via immunoSEQ multiplex PCR; TCRdb's table is partial and in-frame only. V and J calls and clone size are as listed in that table; D and trimming were resolved from the DNA. The data hold under 65,000 clones, with roughly 90% observed a single time. This sequence joins TRBV7-9 and TRBJ2-2, with 14 bases identical to TRBD2. This receptor was identified in a human donor in a cohort sampled during active COVID-19. The sample consisted of peripheral blood. The CDR3 sequence is CASSRSGTSGGSTGELFF. The CDR3 DNA is TGTGCCAGCAGCCGCTCCGGGACTAGCGGGGGTAGCACCGGGGAGCTGTTTTTT.